Sequencing of this TCR beta chain was carried out in a study of blood T cell repertoires in COVID-19. Study background: The United States, Italy and Spain supplied acute and convalescent COVID-19 samples. The analysed material was cDNA or gDNA that came from T cells, B-cell-depleted T cells, or PBMCs.

Sequencing was performed with immunoSEQ multiplex PCR; in TCRdb, only in-frame clones are kept and a portion is missing. The sample includes about 45,000 clones, 83% of them seen just once. This clone was seen only once. The CDR3 is 14 amino acids. V was clipped by 4 bases and J by 1 base, with 10 bases between them. Germline CDR1 and CDR2: SGHAT and FQNNGV. This TCR came from an elderly man in a cohort sampled during active COVID-19. The rearrangement joins TRBV11-2 to TRBJ1-1; a weak D match, TRBD1 (5 bases). The sequenced sample was peripheral blood. The CDR3 nucleotides are TGTGCCAGCAGCTCCCGACAGTCGAACACTGAAGCTTTCTTT. Protein: CASSSRQSNTEAFF.